Listed below are T cell receptor beta chains from one sample, sequenced in a study of T-cell reconstitution after alpha-beta-depleted transplantation in children. MiXCR, applied by TCRdb to the PCR reads, yields one record per CDR3 protein. The sample has approximately 590,000 distinct CDR3 sequences, more than 9% seen once; the top ten hold roughly 4%. Sequencing used PBMCs from the stem cell graft donor, obtained from the stem cell graft. The receptor set was obtained from a human donor who donated a stem cell graft to a child with acute myeloid leukemia. CDR3s include the opening cysteine and the closing phenylalanine or tryptophan. A D gene is named only where the DNA matches it firmly. A clone size is listed for some rows: how often the clone was seen (once, few, many), or a class if it is expanded.

j_call: TRBJ1-5; d_call: .; clone_size: .; v_call: TRBV15; cdr3_nt: TGTGCCACCAGCAGAGAACTACAGGGTTTGAACCAGCCCCAGCATTTT; cdr3_aa: CATSRELQGLNQPQHF
j_call: TRBJ2-7; d_call: .; clone_size: few; v_call: TRBV14; cdr3_nt: TGTGCCAGCAGCCCCCTTGGGAGTTCCTCCTACGAGCAGTACTTC; cdr3_aa: CASSPLGSSSYEQYF
j_call: TRBJ2-3; d_call: TRBD2; clone_size: .; v_call: TRBV7-9; cdr3_nt: TGTGCCAGCAGAATTAATCTAGCGGGGGAGACAGATACGCAGTATTTT; cdr3_aa: CASRINLAGETDTQYF
j_call: TRBJ2-1; d_call: .; clone_size: .; v_call: TRBV5-1; cdr3_nt: TGCGCCAGCAGCTTGGGGGATACAGGGAATGAGCAGTTCTTC; cdr3_aa: CASSLGDTGNEQFF
j_call: TRBJ2-1; d_call: TRBD2; clone_size: .; v_call: TRBV29-1; cdr3_nt: TGCAGCGCCGCCTCTAGCGGGAGCAGGGGCGATGAGCAGTTCTTC; cdr3_aa: CSAASSGSRGDEQFF
j_call: TRBJ2-3; d_call: TRBD1; clone_size: many; v_call: TRBV20-1; cdr3_nt: TGCAGTGCTACCGCACCGGGACAGGGGGTAGATACGCAGTATTTT; cdr3_aa: CSATAPGQGVDTQYF
j_call: TRBJ2-7; d_call: .; clone_size: many; v_call: TRBV20-1; cdr3_nt: TGCAGTGCCACCGGGCAGAAGACCTACGAGCAGTACTTC; cdr3_aa: CSATGQKTYEQYF
j_call: TRBJ2-2; d_call: .; clone_size: many; v_call: TRBV29-1; cdr3_nt: TGCAGCGTCCGTAAAAGGGCCGGGGAGCTGTTTTTT; cdr3_aa: CSVRKRAGELFF
j_call: TRBJ2-5; d_call: .; clone_size: few; v_call: TRBV5-4; cdr3_nt: TGTGCCAGCAGCTTAGGGCTGTTGGGGGAAGAGACCCAGTACTTC; cdr3_aa: CASSLGLLGEETQYF
j_call: TRBJ1-2; d_call: TRBD1; clone_size: few; v_call: TRBV28; cdr3_nt: TGTGCCAGCAGACCCAGGGGGCCTTATGGCTACACCTTC; cdr3_aa: CASRPRGPYGYTF
j_call: TRBJ2-7; d_call: TRBD2; clone_size: many; v_call: TRBV20-1; cdr3_nt: TGCAGTGCCCCAAAGCGGGAGTTCTACGAGCAGTACTTC; cdr3_aa: CSAPKREFYEQYF
j_call: TRBJ2-7; d_call: .; clone_size: .; v_call: TRBV5-4; cdr3_nt: TGTGCCAGCAGTTCTGACACGGGTGAGCAGTACTTC; cdr3_aa: CASSSDTGEQYF
j_call: TRBJ2-1; d_call: .; clone_size: many; v_call: TRBV10-1; cdr3_nt: TGCGCCAGCAGAGGGCTTTACAATGAGCAGTTCTTC; cdr3_aa: CASRGLYNEQFF
j_call: TRBJ2-7; d_call: .; clone_size: many; v_call: TRBV29-1; cdr3_nt: TGCAGCGTTGTCCAGGGCTCTACCTACGAGCAGTACTTC; cdr3_aa: CSVVQGSTYEQYF
j_call: TRBJ2-2; d_call: .; clone_size: .; v_call: TRBV20-1; cdr3_nt: TGCAGTGCTAGAGATAGGGTGCTCGCCGGGGAGCTGTTTTTT; cdr3_aa: CSARDRVLAGELFF
j_call: TRBJ2-3; d_call: .; clone_size: few; v_call: TRBV7-2; cdr3_nt: TGTGCCAGCAGCTTCCTAAGCGGCCACCCAGATACGCAGTATTTT; cdr3_aa: CASSFLSGHPDTQYF
j_call: TRBJ1-2; d_call: .; clone_size: .; v_call: TRBV6-6; cdr3_nt: TGTGCCAGCACGCAGGGGAAAGGTGGCTACACCTTC; cdr3_aa: CASTQGKGGYTF
j_call: TRBJ2-7; d_call: .; clone_size: .; v_call: TRBV28; cdr3_nt: TGTGCCAGCACCCTACCGGGGTCCTACGAGCAGTACTTC; cdr3_aa: CASTLPGSYEQYF
j_call: TRBJ2-1; d_call: TRBD2; clone_size: few; v_call: TRBV6-1; cdr3_nt: TGTGCCAGCAGTCTAGCGGGAGATAGGAATGAGCAGTTCTTC; cdr3_aa: CASSLAGDRNEQFF
j_call: TRBJ1-5; d_call: .; clone_size: .; v_call: TRBV27; cdr3_nt: TGTGCCAGCAGTTTTGCAGGAGGCCATCAGCCCCAGCATTTT; cdr3_aa: CASSFAGGHQPQHF
j_call: TRBJ2-7; d_call: TRBD2; clone_size: many; v_call: TRBV7-2; cdr3_nt: TGTGCCAGCAGCTCAAGAGCGGGGTCGCTATCCTACGAGCAGTACTTC; cdr3_aa: CASSSRAGSLSYEQYF
j_call: TRBJ2-7; d_call: .; clone_size: few; v_call: TRBV25-1; cdr3_nt: TGTGCCAGCAGTGATCGGGGTTCGGAGTACGAGCAGTACTTC; cdr3_aa: CASSDRGSEYEQYF
j_call: TRBJ2-2; d_call: .; clone_size: few; v_call: TRBV7-3; cdr3_nt: TGTGCCAGCAGTAAGGGGATCAACACCGGGGAGCTGTTTTTT; cdr3_aa: CASSKGINTGELFF
j_call: TRBJ2-7; d_call: .; clone_size: many; v_call: TRBV28; cdr3_nt: TGTGCCAGCTCTACGAGGTTAGGTTACGAGCAGTACTTC; cdr3_aa: CASSTRLGYEQYF
j_call: TRBJ1-6; d_call: .; clone_size: few; v_call: TRBV3-1; cdr3_nt: TGTGCCAGCAGCCAAGTAGGGGGTAATTCACCCCTCCACTTT; cdr3_aa: CASSQVGGNSPLHF
j_call: TRBJ2-3; d_call: .; clone_size: .; v_call: TRBV7-8; cdr3_nt: TGTGCCAGCACCAAGACCCTGGGCACAGATACGCAGTATTTT; cdr3_aa: CASTKTLGTDTQYF
j_call: TRBJ2-1; d_call: TRBD2; clone_size: .; v_call: TRBV7-9; cdr3_nt: TGTGCCAGCCTTCTGGGACTAGAGCGTGAGCAGTTCTTC; cdr3_aa: CASLLGLEREQFF
j_call: TRBJ2-1; d_call: TRBD1; clone_size: .; v_call: TRBV7-2; cdr3_nt: TGTGCCAGCAGCTCACAGCCGGGACAGGGCTATGAGCAGTTCTTC; cdr3_aa: CASSSQPGQGYEQFF
j_call: TRBJ2-5; d_call: TRBD2; clone_size: many; v_call: TRBV20-1; cdr3_nt: TGCAGTGCTGACACTAGCGGGAGCAGAGAGACCCAGTACTTC; cdr3_aa: CSADTSGSRETQYF
j_call: TRBJ1-6; d_call: .; clone_size: many; v_call: TRBV20-1; cdr3_nt: TGCAGTGCTAGTTCACCCCTCCACTTT; cdr3_aa: CSASSPLHF
j_call: TRBJ2-5; d_call: .; clone_size: many; v_call: TRBV20-1; cdr3_nt: TGCAGTGCTAGACGGGGAGCCCCACCGGAGACCCAGTACTTC; cdr3_aa: CSARRGAPPETQYF
j_call: TRBJ2-5; d_call: .; clone_size: few; v_call: TRBV25-1; cdr3_nt: TGTGCCAGCAGTGAATACCAAACCCACAGGGCCCAAGAGACCCAGTACTTC; cdr3_aa: CASSEYQTHRAQETQYF
j_call: TRBJ2-6; d_call: .; clone_size: .; v_call: TRBV6-2/TRBV6-3; cdr3_nt: TGTGCCAGCAGTCTTACGAAAAGAGGGGGGCCTGGGGCCAACGTCCTGACTTTC; cdr3_aa: CASSLTKRGGPGANVLTF
j_call: TRBJ1-3; d_call: .; clone_size: few; v_call: TRBV7-9; cdr3_nt: TGTGCCAGCAGCCCTGACGGGGTAAACACCATATATTTT; cdr3_aa: CASSPDGVNTIYF
j_call: TRBJ2-2; d_call: .; clone_size: .; v_call: TRBV19; cdr3_nt: TGTGCCAGTAGTACCCAAAGGACGGCCTTACGCACCGGGGAGCTGTTTTTT; cdr3_aa: CASSTQRTALRTGELFF
j_call: TRBJ2-1; d_call: .; clone_size: .; v_call: TRBV6-2/TRBV6-3; cdr3_nt: TGTGCCAGCAGGGTGATAATGGAGCAGTTCTTC; cdr3_aa: CASRVIMEQFF
j_call: TRBJ2-5; d_call: .; clone_size: few; v_call: TRBV2; cdr3_nt: TGTGCCAGCCGTTCTTGGGACTTACAAGAGACCCAGTACTTC; cdr3_aa: CASRSWDLQETQYF
j_call: TRBJ2-3; d_call: .; clone_size: many; v_call: TRBV7-3; cdr3_nt: TGTGCCAGCAGCTTTAAGGGGGATACGCAGTATTTT; cdr3_aa: CASSFKGDTQYF
j_call: TRBJ2-7; d_call: .; clone_size: .; v_call: TRBV20-1; cdr3_nt: TGCAGTGCTACCCGGAGGACGTGGGACGAGCAGTACTTC; cdr3_aa: CSATRRTWDEQYF